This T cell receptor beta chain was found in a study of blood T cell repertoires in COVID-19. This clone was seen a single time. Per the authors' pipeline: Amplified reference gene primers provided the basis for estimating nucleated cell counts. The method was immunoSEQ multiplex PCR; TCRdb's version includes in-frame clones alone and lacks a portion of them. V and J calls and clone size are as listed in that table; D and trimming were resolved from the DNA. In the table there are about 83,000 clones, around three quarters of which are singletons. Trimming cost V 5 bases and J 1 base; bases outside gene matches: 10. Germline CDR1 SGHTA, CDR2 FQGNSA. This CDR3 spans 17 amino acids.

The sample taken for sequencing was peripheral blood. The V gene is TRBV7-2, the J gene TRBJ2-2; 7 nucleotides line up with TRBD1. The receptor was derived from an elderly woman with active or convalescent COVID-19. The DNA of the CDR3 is TGTGCCAGCAGCCAACGAATGACAGGGTGGAACACCGGGGAGCTGTTTTTT. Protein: CASSQRMTGWNTGELFF.